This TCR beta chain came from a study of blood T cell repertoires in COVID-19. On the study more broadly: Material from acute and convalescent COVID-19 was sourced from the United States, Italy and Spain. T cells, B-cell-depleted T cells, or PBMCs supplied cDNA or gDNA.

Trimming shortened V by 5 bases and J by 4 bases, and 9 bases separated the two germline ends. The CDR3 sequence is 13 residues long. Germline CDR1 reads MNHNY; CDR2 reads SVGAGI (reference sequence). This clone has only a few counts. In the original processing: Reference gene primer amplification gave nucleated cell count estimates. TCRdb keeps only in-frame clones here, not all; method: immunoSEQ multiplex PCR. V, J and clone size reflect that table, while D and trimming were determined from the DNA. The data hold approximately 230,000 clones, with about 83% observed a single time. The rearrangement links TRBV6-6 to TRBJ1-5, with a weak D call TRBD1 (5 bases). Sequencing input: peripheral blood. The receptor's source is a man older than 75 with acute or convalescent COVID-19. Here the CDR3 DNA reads TGTGCCAGCAGTACTCAGGGTAATCAGCCCCAGCATTTT. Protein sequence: CASSTQGNQPQHF.